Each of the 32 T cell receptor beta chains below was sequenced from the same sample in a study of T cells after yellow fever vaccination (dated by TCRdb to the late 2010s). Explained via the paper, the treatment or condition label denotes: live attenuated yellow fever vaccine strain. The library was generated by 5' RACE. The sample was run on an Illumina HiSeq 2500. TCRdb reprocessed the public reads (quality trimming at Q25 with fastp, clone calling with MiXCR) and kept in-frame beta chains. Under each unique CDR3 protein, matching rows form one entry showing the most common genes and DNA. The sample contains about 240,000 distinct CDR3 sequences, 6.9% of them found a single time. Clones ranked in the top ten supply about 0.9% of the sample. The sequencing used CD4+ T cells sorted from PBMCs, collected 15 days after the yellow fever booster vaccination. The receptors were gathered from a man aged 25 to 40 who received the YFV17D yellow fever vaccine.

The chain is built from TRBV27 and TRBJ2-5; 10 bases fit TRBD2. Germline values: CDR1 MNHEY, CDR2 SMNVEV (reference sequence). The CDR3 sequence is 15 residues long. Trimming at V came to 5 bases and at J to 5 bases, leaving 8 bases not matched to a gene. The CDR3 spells CASSVLAGAWETQYF. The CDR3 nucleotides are TGTGCCAGCAGTGTTCTAGCGGGAGCGTGGGAGACCCAGTACTTC.

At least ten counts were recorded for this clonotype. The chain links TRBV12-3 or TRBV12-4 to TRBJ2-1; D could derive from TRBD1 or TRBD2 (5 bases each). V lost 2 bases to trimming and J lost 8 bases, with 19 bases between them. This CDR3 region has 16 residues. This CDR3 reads CASSLKNLGTEYEQFF. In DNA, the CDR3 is TGTGCCAGCAGTTTAAAAAATCTCGGGACGGAGTATGAGCAGTTCTTC.

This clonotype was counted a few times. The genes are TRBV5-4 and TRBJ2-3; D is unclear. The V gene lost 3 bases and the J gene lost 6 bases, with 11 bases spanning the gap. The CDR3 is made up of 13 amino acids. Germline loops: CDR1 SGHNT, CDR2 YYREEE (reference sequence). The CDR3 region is CASSSRDADTQYF. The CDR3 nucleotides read TGTGCCAGCAGCTCCCGTGATGCTGATACGCAGTATTTT.

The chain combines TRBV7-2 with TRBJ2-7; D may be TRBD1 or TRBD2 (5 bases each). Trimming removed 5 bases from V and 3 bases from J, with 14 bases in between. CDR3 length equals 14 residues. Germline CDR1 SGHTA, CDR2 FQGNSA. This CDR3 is CASSPGPLDYEQYF. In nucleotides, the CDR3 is TGTGCCAGCAGCCCGGGACCTCTGGACTACGAGCAGTACTTC.

CDR3 amino acids: CASQDSDNSPLHF. The CDR3 nucleotides read TGCGCCAGCCAGGACAGCGATAATTCACCCCTCCACTTT. V usage is TRBV5-1 and J usage is TRBJ1-6; D is possibly TRBD1 (6 bases). The CDR3 consists of 13 residues. Trimming cost V 7 bases and J 5 bases, with 10 bases left between them. CDR1 is SGHRS and CDR2 is YFSETQ in the germline V gene.

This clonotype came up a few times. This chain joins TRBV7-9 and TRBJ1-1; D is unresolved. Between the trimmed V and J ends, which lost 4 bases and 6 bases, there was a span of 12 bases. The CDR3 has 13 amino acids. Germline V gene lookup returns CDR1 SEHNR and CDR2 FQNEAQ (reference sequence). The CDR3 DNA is TGTGCCAGCAGCTCCCAGAATCGCCCTGAAGCTTTCTTT. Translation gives CASSSQNRPEAFF.

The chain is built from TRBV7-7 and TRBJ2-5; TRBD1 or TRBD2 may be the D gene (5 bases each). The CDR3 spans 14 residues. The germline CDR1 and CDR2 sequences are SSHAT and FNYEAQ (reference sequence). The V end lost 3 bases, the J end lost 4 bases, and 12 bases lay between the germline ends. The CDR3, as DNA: TGTGCCAGCAGCTTGGAATGGGGGAGAGAGACCCAGTACTTC. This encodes CASSLEWGRETQYF. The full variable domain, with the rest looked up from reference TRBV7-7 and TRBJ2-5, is GAGVSQSPRYKVTKRGQDVTLRCDPISSHATLYWYQQALGQGPEFLTYFNYEAQPDKSGLPSDRFSAERPEGSISTLTIQRTEQRDSAMYRCASSLEWGRETQYFGPGTRLLVL.

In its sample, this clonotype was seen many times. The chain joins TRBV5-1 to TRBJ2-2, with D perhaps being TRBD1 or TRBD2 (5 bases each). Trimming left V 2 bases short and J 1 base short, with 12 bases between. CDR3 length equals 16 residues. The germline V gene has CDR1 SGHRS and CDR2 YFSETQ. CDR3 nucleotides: TGCGCCAGCAGCTTTTCCGGGACGGTGAACACCGGGGAGCTGTTTTTT. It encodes CASSFSGTVNTGELFF.

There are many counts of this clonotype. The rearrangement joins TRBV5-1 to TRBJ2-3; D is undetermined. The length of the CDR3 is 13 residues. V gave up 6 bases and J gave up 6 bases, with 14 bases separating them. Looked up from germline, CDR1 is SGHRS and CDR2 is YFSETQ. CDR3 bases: TGCGCCAGCACCGAAGGGCTAGGGGATACGCAGTATTTT. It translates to CASTEGLGDTQYF.

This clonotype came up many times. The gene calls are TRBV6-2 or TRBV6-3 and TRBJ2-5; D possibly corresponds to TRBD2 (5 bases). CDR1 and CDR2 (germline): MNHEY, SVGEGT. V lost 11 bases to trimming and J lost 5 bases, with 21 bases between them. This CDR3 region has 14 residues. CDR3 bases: TGTGCCGCCCAGTCCCGGACTCCGGGGGAGACCCAGTACTTC. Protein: CAAQSRTPGETQYF.

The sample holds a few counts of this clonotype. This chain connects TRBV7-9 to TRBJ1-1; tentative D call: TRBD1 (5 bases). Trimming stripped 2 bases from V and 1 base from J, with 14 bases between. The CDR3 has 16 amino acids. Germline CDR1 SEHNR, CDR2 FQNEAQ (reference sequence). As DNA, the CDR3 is TGTGCCAGCAGCTTAATGCCAGGGATCGGGAACACTGAAGCTTTCTTT. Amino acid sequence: CASSLMPGIGNTEAFF.

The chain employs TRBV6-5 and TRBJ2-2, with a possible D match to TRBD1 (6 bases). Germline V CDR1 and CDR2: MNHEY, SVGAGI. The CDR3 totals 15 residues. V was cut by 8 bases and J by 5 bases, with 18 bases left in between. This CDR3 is CASVRGTNPTGELFF. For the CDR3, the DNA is TGTGCCAGCGTTAGGGGGACAAATCCTACCGGGGAGCTGTTTTTT.

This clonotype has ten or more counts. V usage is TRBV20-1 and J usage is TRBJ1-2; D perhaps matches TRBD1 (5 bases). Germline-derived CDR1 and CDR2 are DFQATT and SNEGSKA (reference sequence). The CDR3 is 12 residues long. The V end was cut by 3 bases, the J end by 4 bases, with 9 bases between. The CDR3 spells CSASLGGYGYTF. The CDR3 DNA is TGCAGTGCTAGTCTGGGGGGCTATGGCTACACCTTC.

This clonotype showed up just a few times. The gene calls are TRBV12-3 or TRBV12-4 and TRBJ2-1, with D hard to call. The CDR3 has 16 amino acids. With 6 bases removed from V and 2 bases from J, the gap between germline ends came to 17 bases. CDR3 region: CASRSRQATTYNEQFF. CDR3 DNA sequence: TGTGCCAGCAGAAGCAGGCAGGCTACCACCTACAATGAGCAGTTCTTC.

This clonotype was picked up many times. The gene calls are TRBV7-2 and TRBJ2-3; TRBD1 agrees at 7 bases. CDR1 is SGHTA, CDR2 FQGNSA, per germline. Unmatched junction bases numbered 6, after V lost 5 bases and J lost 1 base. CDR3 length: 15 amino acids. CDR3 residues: CASSPTGVGTDTQYF. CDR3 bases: TGTGCCAGCAGCCCCACAGGGGTTGGCACAGATACGCAGTATTTT.

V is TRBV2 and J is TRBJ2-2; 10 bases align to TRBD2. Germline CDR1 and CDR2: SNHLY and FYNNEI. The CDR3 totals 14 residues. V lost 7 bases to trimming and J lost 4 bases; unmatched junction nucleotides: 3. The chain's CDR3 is CASMLAGVTGELFF. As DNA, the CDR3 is TGTGCCAGCATGCTAGCGGGAGTCACCGGGGAGCTGTTTTTT. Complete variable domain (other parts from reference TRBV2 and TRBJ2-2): EPEVTQTPSHQVTQMGQEVILRCVPISNHLYFYWYRQILGQKVEFLVSFYNNEISEKSEIFDDQFSVERPDGSNFTLKIRSTKLEDSAMYFCASMLAGVTGELFFGEGSRLTVL.

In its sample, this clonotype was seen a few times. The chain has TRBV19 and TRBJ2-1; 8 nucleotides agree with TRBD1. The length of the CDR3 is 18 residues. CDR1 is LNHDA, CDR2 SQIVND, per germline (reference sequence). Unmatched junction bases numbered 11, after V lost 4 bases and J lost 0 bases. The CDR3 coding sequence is TGTGCCAGTAGTAGCACCCCCGACAGGGGTGACTCCTACAATGAGCAGTTCTTC. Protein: CASSSTPDRGDSYNEQFF.

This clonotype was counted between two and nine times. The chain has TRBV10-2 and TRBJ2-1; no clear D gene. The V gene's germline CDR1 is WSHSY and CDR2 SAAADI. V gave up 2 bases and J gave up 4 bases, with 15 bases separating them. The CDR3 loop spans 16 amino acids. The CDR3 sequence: CASSERTGPPYNEQFF. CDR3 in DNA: TGCGCCAGCAGTGAGAGGACGGGTCCCCCTTACAATGAGCAGTTCTTC.

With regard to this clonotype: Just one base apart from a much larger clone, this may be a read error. The DNA of the CDR3 is TGTGCCAGCAGCTTCGCTACCGGGTCAGGGGACCTCTATGAGCAGTTCTTC. This codes for CASSFATGSGDLYEQFF. The gene calls are TRBV7-8 and TRBJ2-1, with a weak D call TRBD1 (6 bases). The CDR3 is 17 amino acids. V lost 3 bases to trimming and J lost 8 bases, with 23 bases between them. CDR1 SGHVS and CDR2 FQNEAQ come from the germline V gene.

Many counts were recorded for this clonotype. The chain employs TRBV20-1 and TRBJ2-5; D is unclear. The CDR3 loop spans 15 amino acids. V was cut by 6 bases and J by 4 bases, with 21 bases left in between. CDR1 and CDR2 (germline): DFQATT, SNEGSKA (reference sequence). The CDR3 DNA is TGCAGTGCAACGATTTGGGGTAGAACGGGAGAGACCCAGTACTTC. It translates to CSATIWGRTGETQYF.

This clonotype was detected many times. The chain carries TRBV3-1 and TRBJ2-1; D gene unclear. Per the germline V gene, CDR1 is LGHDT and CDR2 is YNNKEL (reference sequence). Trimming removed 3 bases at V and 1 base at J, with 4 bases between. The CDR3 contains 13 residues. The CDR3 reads CASSHGSYNEQFF. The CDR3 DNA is TGTGCCAGCAGCCATGGATCCTACAATGAGCAGTTCTTC.

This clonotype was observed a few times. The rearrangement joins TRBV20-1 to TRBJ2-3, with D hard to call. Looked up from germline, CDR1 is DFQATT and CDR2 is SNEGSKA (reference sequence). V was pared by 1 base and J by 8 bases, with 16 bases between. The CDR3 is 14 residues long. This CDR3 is CSARAGPPWGTQYF. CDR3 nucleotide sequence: TGCAGTGCTAGAGCCGGGCCGCCCTGGGGTACGCAGTATTTT.

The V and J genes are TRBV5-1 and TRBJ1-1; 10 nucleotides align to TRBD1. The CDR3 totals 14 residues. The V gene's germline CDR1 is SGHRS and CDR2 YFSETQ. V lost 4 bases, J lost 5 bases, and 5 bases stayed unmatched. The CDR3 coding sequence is TGCGCCAGCAGCGCGGGACAGGGGAGTACTGAAGCTTTCTTT. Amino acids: CASSAGQGSTEAFF.

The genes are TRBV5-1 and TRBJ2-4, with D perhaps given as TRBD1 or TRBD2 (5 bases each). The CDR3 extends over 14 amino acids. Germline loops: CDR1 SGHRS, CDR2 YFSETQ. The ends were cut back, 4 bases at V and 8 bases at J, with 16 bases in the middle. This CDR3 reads CASSLGPEVYIQYF. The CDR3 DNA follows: TGCGCCAGCAGCCTGGGACCAGAGGTCTACATTCAGTACTTC.

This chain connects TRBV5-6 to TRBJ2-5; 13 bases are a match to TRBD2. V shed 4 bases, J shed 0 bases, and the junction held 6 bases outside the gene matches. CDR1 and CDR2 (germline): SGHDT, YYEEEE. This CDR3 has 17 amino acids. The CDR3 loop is CASSPWTSGSNQETQYF. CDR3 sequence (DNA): TGTGCCAGCAGCCCGTGGACTAGCGGGAGTAACCAAGAGACCCAGTACTTC.

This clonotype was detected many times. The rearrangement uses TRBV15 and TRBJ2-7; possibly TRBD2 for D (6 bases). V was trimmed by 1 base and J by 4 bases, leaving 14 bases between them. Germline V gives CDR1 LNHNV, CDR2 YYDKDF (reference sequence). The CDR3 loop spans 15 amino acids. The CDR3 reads CATSRARENMYEQYF. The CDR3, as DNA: TGTGCCACCAGCAGAGCACGGGAGAATATGTACGAGCAGTACTTC.

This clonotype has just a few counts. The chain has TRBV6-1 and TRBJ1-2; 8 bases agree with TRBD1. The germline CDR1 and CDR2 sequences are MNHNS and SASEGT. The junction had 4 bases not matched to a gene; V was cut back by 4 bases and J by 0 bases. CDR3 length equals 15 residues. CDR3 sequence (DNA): TGTGCCAGCAGTGGACAGGGGAAGGCTAACTATGGCTACACCTTC. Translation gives CASSGQGKANYGYTF.

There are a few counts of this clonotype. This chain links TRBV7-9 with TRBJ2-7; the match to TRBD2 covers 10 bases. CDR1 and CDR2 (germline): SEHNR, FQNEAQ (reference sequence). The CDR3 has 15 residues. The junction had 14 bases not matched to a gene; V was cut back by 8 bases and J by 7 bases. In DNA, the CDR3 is TGTGCCAGCGTTCTAAAGCGGGAGGGCCCGGGGGAGCAGTACTTC. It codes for CASVLKREGPGEQYF.

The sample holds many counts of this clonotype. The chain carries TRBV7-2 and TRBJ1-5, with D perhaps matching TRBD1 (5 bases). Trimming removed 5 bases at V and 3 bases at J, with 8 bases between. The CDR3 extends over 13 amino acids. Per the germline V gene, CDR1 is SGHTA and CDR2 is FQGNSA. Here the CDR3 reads CASSQGVNQPQHF. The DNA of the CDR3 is TGTGCCAGCAGCCAAGGGGTCAATCAGCCCCAGCATTTT.

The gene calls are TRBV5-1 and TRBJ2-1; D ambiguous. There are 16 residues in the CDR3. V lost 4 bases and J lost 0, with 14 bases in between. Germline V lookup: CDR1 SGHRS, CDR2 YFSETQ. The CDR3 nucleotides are TGCGCCAGCAGCGAACGGGCGACAAGCTCCTACAATGAGCAGTTCTTC. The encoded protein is CASSERATSSYNEQFF.

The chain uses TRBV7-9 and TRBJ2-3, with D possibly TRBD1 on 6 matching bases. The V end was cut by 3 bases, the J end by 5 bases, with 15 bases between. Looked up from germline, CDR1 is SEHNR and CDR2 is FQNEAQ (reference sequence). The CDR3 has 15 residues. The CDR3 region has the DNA TGTGCCAGCAGCTTCGCAGGGGATGTTATAGATACGCAGTATTTT. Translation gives CASSFAGDVIDTQYF.

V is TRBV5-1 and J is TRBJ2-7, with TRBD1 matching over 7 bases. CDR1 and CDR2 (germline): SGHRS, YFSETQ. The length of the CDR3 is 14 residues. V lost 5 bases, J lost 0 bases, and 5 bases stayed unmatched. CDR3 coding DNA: TGCGCCAGCAGGTCGGGACAGCGCTCCTACGAGCAGTACTTC. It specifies CASRSGQRSYEQYF.